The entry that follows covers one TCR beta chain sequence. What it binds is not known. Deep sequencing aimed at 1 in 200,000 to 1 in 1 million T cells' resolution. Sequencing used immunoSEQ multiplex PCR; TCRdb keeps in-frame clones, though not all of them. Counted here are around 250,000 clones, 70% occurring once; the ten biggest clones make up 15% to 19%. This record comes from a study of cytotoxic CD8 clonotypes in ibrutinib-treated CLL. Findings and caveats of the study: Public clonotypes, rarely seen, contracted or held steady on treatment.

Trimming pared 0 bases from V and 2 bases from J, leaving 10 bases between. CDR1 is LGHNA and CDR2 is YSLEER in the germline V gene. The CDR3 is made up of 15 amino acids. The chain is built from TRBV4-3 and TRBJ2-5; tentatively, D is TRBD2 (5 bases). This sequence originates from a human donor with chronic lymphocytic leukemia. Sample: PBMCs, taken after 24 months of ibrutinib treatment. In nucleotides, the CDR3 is TGCGCCAGCAGCCAAGACGGGCTAGCTCAAGAGACCCAGTACTTC. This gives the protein CASSQDGLAQETQYF.